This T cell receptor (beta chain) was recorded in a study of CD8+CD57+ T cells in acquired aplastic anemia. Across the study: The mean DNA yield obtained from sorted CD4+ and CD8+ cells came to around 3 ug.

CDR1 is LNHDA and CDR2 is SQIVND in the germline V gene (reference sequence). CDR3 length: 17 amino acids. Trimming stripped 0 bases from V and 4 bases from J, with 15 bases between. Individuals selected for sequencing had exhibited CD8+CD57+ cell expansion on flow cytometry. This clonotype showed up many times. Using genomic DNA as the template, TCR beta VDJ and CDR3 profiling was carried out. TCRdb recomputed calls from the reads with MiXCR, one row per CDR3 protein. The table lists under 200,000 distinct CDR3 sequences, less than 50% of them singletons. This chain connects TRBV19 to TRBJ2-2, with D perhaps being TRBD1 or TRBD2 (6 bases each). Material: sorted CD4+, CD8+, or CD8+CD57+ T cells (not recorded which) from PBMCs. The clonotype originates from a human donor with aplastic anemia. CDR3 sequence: CASSIDLGRGGTGELFF. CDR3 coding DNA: TGTGCCAGTAGTATAGATTTAGGCAGGGGAGGCACCGGGGAGCTGTTTTTT. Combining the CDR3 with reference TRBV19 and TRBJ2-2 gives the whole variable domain DGGITQSPKYLFRKEGQNVTLSCEQNLNHDAMYWYRQDPGQGLRLIYYSQIVNDFQKGDIAEGYSVSREKKESFPLTVTSAQKNPTAFYLCASSIDLGRGGTGELFFGEGSRLTVL.